One sample yielded the 24 T cell receptor beta chains listed below, sequenced in a study of cytomegalovirus exposure and HLA in healthy donors. Researchers ran the PCR with 60 Vbeta and 13 Jbeta primers. The repertoire was sequenced with immunoSEQ multiplex PCR; TCRdb's copy has only in-frame clones and lacks some. This table has 93,000 or so clones, around 80% appearing once. The specimen sequenced was PBMCs. The receptors stem from a young woman in good health and CMV-seropositive.

V is TRBV11-2 and J is TRBJ2-7; unclear D gene. This CDR3 is built from 14 residues. V was trimmed by 0 bases and J by 1 base, leaving 7 bases between them. The germline CDR1 and CDR2 sequences are SGHAT and FQNNGV. The CDR3 sequence: CASSLDPGSYEQYF. CDR3 nucleotide sequence: TGTGCCAGCAGCTTAGATCCAGGTTCCTACGAGCAGTACTTC.

This chain uses TRBV11-1 with TRBJ2-7, with D possibly being TRBD1 (5 bases). Germline CDR1 reads SGHAT; CDR2 reads FQDESV (reference sequence). The CDR3 spans 15 residues. Trimming took 2 bases from V and 3 from J, leaving 14 bases between them. The CDR3 spells CASSLRGRAYYEQYF. CDR3 in DNA: TGTGCCAGCAGCTTAAGAGGCAGGGCTTACTACGAGCAGTACTTC.

The chain couples TRBV4-1 to TRBJ1-5; D unclear. The V end was cut by 0 bases, the J end by 1 base, with 7 bases between. This CDR3 comprises 15 residues. Germline V gives CDR1 MGHRA, CDR2 YSYEKL. The CDR3 sequence is CASSQDPVSNQPQHF. In nucleotides, the CDR3 is TGCGCCAGCAGCCAAGATCCAGTAAGCAATCAGCCCCAGCATTTT.

The chain carries TRBV30 and TRBJ2-7, with TRBD1 matching 7 bases. Germline V gene data show CDR1 as GTSNPN and CDR2 as SVGIG (reference sequence). This CDR3 contains 16 residues. V trimming: 0 bases; J trimming: 2 bases; junction bases outside the gene matches: 10. The CDR3 DNA follows: TGTGCCTGGAGTGTACTAGGGGGCGCCGGTCCCTACGAGCAGTACTTC. Amino acid sequence: CAWSVLGGAGPYEQYF. The full variable domain, its missing parts supplied by reference TRBV30 and TRBJ2-7, is SQTIHQWPATLVQPVGSPLSLECTVEGTSNPNLYWYRQAAGRGLQLLFYSVGIGQISSEVPQNLSASRPQDRQFILSSKKLLLSDSGFYLCAWSVLGGAGPYEQYFGPGTRLTVT.

This clone was seen only a few times. The chain carries TRBV28 and TRBJ2-2, with TRBD2 identical over 9 bases. The CDR3 extends over 19 amino acids. Per the germline V gene, CDR1 is MDHEN and CDR2 is SYDVKM. V dropped 2 bases and J dropped 0; count of bases not matched to a gene: 10. The CDR3 loop reads CASSLNYQGTSPNTGELFF. The CDR3 DNA is TGTGCCAGCAGTTTAAATTATCAGGGGACTAGCCCGAACACCGGGGAGCTGTTTTTT.

The chain joins TRBV5-1 to TRBJ2-1, with 8 bases lining up with TRBD1. V shed 4 bases, J shed 6 bases, and the junction held 9 bases outside the gene matches. CDR3 length: 15 amino acids. Germline assignment: CDR1 SGHRS and CDR2 YFSETQ. The CDR3 bases are TGCGCCAGCAGCAGGAGACAGGGGTCGGGCAATGAGCAGTTCTTC. It is translated as CASSRRQGSGNEQFF. Full variable domain (outside the CDR3, taken from reference TRBV5-1 and TRBJ2-1): KAGVTQTPRYLIKTRGQQVTLSCSPISGHRSVSWYQQTPGQGLQFLFEYFSETQRNKGNFPGRFSGRQFSNSRSEMNVSTLELGDSALYLCASSRRQGSGNEQFFGPGTRLTVL.

The rearrangement uses TRBV27 and TRBJ2-3, with 7 bases lining up with TRBD1. CDR1 and CDR2 (germline): MNHEY, SMNVEV (reference sequence). CDR3 length: 15 amino acids. The J segment lost 2 bases and the V segment lost 7 bases, leaving 9 bases of the junction unmatched. CDR3 DNA: TGTGCCAGCAACAACAGGGGAGCGGTCACAGATACGCAGTATTTT. Encoded protein: CASNNRGAVTDTQYF.

This clone was detected a few times. The chain employs TRBV6-5 and TRBJ1-2, with 8 bases matching TRBD1. Germline CDR1 is MNHEY and CDR2 is SVGAGI. The V gene end was trimmed by 4 bases and the J gene end by 8 bases; junction bases not matched to a gene: 12. The CDR3 covers 15 residues. CDR3 amino acids: CASSSVGQALRGYTF. CDR3 nucleotides: TGTGCCAGCAGTTCCGTGGGACAGGCTTTACGGGGCTACACCTTC.

This clone was seen a handful of times. The V call is TRBV7-9, the J call TRBJ2-1; no definite D call. The CDR3 runs 14 residues. Germline CDR1 and CDR2: SEHNR and FQNEAQ (reference sequence). Trimming removed 1 base from V and 8 bases from J, with 12 bases in between. The CDR3: CASSLDPGADEQFF. DNA for the CDR3: TGTGCCAGCAGCTTAGATCCGGGTGCGGATGAGCAGTTCTTC. Filled out from reference TRBV7-9 and TRBJ2-1, the complete variable domain reads DTGVSQNPRHKITKRGQNVTFRCDPISEHNRLYWYRQTLGQGPEFLTYFQNEAQLEKSRLLSDRFSAERPKGSFSTLEIQRTEQGDSAMYLCASSLDPGADEQFFGPGTRLTVL.

The chain recombines TRBV7-2 with TRBJ2-3; TRBD2 matches 7 bases. The germline gives CDR1 SGHTA, CDR2 FQGNSA. The J segment lost 0 bases and the V segment lost 7 bases, leaving 10 bases of the junction unmatched. The CDR3 extends over 16 amino acids. CDR3: CASNRPQAGSTDTQYF. Written as DNA, the CDR3 is TGTGCCAGCAACCGGCCCCAAGCGGGGAGCACAGATACGCAGTATTTT.

This clone was observed a handful of times. The V and J genes are TRBV5-8 and TRBJ1-2, with D maybe TRBD1 (6 bases). V was clipped by 0 bases and J by 9 bases, with 15 bases between them. The V gene's germline CDR1 is SGHTS and CDR2 YDEGEE. CDR3 length: 14 amino acids. The CDR3 is CASSLARQGMSYTF. The CDR3 nucleotides read TGTGCCAGCAGCTTGGCCAGGCAGGGGATGAGCTACACCTTC.

The V gene is TRBV29-1, the J gene TRBJ2-3, with D unresolved. Trimming removed 0 bases from V and 1 base from J, with 14 bases in between. The CDR3 runs 16 residues. Germline CDR1 reads SQVTM; CDR2 reads ANQGSEA. As DNA, the CDR3 is TGCAGCGTTGAAGAAGGCGTACAGACCCGCACAGATACGCAGTATTTT. It is translated as CSVEEGVQTRTDTQYF.

This chain uses TRBV7-9 with TRBJ2-1; no firm D call. Trimming pared 4 bases from V and 4 bases from J, leaving 11 bases between. CDR1 is SEHNR and CDR2 is FQNEAQ in the germline V gene (reference sequence). This CDR3 contains 14 residues. The CDR3 reads CASSSPLQYNEQFF. In DNA, the CDR3 is TGTGCCAGCAGCTCGCCGTTACAGTACAATGAGCAGTTCTTC.

This clone has a handful of counts. The chain carries TRBV28 and TRBJ2-1; 8 bases match TRBD1. Germline V gives CDR1 MDHEN, CDR2 SYDVKM. CDR3 length: 14 residues. The V gene end was trimmed by 5 bases and the J gene end by 4 bases; junction bases not matched to a gene: 4. CDR3 coding DNA: TGTGCCAGCAGTCTCGGGACAGGTTACAATGAGCAGTTCTTC. Translating gives CASSLGTGYNEQFF. Variable domain in full (rest from reference TRBV28 and TRBJ2-1): DVKVTQSSRYLVKRTGEKVFLECVQDMDHENMFWYRQDPGLGLRLIYFSYDVKMKEKGDIPEGYSVSREKKERFSLILESASTNQTSMYLCASSLGTGYNEQFFGPGTRLTVL.

A single count supports this clone. The V gene is TRBV9, the J gene TRBJ2-3, with TRBD2 as a possible D gene (6 bases). Deletions cut 4 bases from V and 2 bases from J, with 14 bases between. The CDR3 has 15 amino acids. The germline V gene has CDR1 SGDLS and CDR2 YYNGEE. CDR3 in amino acids: CASSLTSSLTDTQYF. CDR3 sequence (DNA): TGTGCCAGCAGCCTCACTAGCAGCCTCACAGATACGCAGTATTTT.

This clone showed up just once. The CDR3 DNA follows: TGTGCCAGCAGTCTCGTACAGGGGCTCGCGCAGTATTTT. It yields the protein CASSLVQGLAQYF. The V gene is TRBV28, the J gene TRBJ2-3, with 7 bases matching TRBD1. Germline values: CDR1 MDHEN, CDR2 SYDVKM. CDR3 length: 13 amino acids. Losses at the gene ends were 5 bases for V and 10 bases for J; bases not matched to a gene: 9. The whole variable domain, remainder taken from reference TRBV28 and TRBJ2-3, is DVKVTQSSRYLVKRTGEKVFLECVQDMDHENMFWYRQDPGLGLRLIYFSYDVKMKEKGDIPEGYSVSREKKERFSLILESASTNQTSMYLCASSLVQGLAQYFGPGTRLTVL.

The sample holds a few counts of this clone. The gene calls are TRBV9 and TRBJ2-5; TRBD2 matches at 14 bases. After removal of 4 bases from V and 5 bases from J, the junction contained 7 bases not matched to a gene. The V gene's germline CDR1 is SGDLS and CDR2 YYNGEE. This CDR3 spans 16 amino acids. CDR3 sequence (DNA): TGTGCCAGCAGCATCAGACTAGCGGGAGGGCCCGAGACCCAGTACTTC. Protein: CASSIRLAGGPETQYF.

V gene TRBV7-7 combines with J gene TRBJ2-3; 8 nucleotides match TRBD1. The CDR3 is 15 amino acids. Unmatched junction bases numbered 6, after V lost 3 bases and J lost 4 bases. Looked up from germline, CDR1 is SSHAT and CDR2 is FNYEAQ (reference sequence). As DNA, the CDR3 is TGTGCCAGCAGCTTTGGACAGGGCGCCCCAGATACGCAGTATTTT. Translated, it gives CASSFGQGAPDTQYF. The entire variable domain, with the rest obtained from reference TRBV7-7 and TRBJ2-3, is as follows: GAGVSQSPRYKVTKRGQDVTLRCDPISSHATLYWYQQALGQGPEFLTYFNYEAQPDKSGLPSDRFSAERPEGSISTLTIQRTEQRDSAMYRCASSFGQGAPDTQYFGPGTRLTVL.

The chain carries TRBV7-2 and TRBJ2-1; 8 bases align to TRBD1. The CDR3 consists of 15 residues. V gave up 2 bases and J gave up 6 bases; unmatched junction bases: 6. The germline gives CDR1 SGHTA, CDR2 FQGNSA. Written as DNA, the CDR3 is TGTGCCAGCAGCTTATCCGGGACAGGCACCAATGAGCAGTTCTTC. This codes for CASSLSGTGTNEQFF.

This clone has just one count. The V and J genes are TRBV7-2 and TRBJ1-2; a possible D gene is TRBD1 (5 bases). The CDR3 runs to 13 residues. V was shortened by 2 bases and J by 8 bases, with 12 bases between the two germline ends. CDR1 is SGHTA and CDR2 is FQGNSA in the germline V gene. CDR3: CASSLTGVMGYTF. DNA for the CDR3: TGTGCCAGCAGCTTAACGGGGGTAATGGGCTACACCTTC.

The V gene is TRBV18, the J gene TRBJ1-2; D might be TRBD1 (6 bases). Trimming removed 3 bases at V and 4 bases at J, with 15 bases between. The germline CDR1 and CDR2 sequences are KGHSH and LQKENI. The length of the CDR3 is 15 residues. In DNA form, the CDR3 reads TGTGCCAGCTCACCCGGGCGGGGGGCTGGCTATGGCTACACCTTC. Its protein is CASSPGRGAGYGYTF.

This rearrangement joins TRBV27 to TRBJ1-1; D unresolved. The CDR3 length is 13 residues. The V end was cut by 8 bases, the J end by 2 bases, with 12 bases between. Germline CDR1 MNHEY, CDR2 SMNVEV (reference sequence). Here the CDR3 DNA reads TGTGCCAGCGGCCCCCGGGGAAACACTGAAGCTTTCTTT. This encodes CASGPRGNTEAFF.

The table lists this clone with many counts. The genes are TRBV28 and TRBJ1-1, with D tentatively TRBD1 (5 bases). The CDR3 covers 13 residues. V dropped 2 bases and J dropped 1 base, with 5 bases sitting between them. Per the germline V gene, CDR1 is MDHEN and CDR2 is SYDVKM. The CDR3 spells CASSLRGNTEAFF. The CDR3 region has the DNA TGTGCCAGCAGTTTAAGGGGGAACACTGAAGCTTTCTTT.

CDR3 in DNA: TGTGCCAGCAGTGAGGTCTTCGGGGTAAGCGGCTACACCTTC. It is translated as CASSEVFGVSGYTF. The V call is TRBV2, the J call TRBJ1-2; D unresolved. V lost 3 bases to trimming and J lost 8 bases, with 16 bases between them. The length of the CDR3 is 14 residues. In germline, CDR1 is SNHLY, CDR2 FYNNEI.